In its sample, the clone carrying this TCR beta chain was seen a few times. Antigen unknown. The V end lost 7 bases, the J end lost 3 bases, and 15 bases lay between the germline ends. Germline V lookup: CDR1 SGHVS, CDR2 FQNEAQ. CDR3 length: 15 amino acids. Preparing the TCRbeta library involved the use of unique molecular identifiers. TCRdb processed the PCR reads anew with MiXCR; each CDR3 protein has one entry. The sample yields about 470,000 distinct CDR3 sequences, about 45% seen once. This sample is drawn from a study of T-cell reconstitution after alpha-beta-depleted transplantation in children. Study results and limitations: Some patients' high day-60 TCRbeta diversity was attributed to recipient cells surviving conditioning. After one year, T-cell counts and TCRbeta diversity mostly came from new T cells. Roughly two months post-transplant, alpha-beta T cells reportedly originated from several hundred graft clones that had expanded.

The clonotype was recovered from a girl aged 2-9 years with aplastic anemia, due to receive a stem cell transplant. The rearrangement joins TRBV7-8 to TRBJ2-2, with D perhaps TRBD2 (6 bases). Material: PBMCs, obtained before TCRalphabeta/CD19-depleted stem cell transplant. The CDR3 region has the DNA TGTGCCAGCACCCTATCTCGGGGGTACACCGGGGAGCTGTTTTTT. Its protein is CASTLSRGYTGELFF.